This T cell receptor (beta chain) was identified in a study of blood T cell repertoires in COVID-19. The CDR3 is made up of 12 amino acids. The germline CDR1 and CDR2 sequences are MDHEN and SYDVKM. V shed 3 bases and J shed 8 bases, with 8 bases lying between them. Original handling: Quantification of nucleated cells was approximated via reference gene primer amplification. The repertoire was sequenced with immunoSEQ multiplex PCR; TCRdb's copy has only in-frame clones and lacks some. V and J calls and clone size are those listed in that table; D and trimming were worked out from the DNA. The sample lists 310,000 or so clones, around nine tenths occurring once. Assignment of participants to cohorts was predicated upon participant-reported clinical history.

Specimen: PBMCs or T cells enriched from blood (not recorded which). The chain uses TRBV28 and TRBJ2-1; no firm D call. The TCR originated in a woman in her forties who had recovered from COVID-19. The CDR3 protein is CASSFGWDEQFF. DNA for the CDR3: TGTGCCAGCAGTTTCGGGTGGGATGAGCAGTTCTTC.